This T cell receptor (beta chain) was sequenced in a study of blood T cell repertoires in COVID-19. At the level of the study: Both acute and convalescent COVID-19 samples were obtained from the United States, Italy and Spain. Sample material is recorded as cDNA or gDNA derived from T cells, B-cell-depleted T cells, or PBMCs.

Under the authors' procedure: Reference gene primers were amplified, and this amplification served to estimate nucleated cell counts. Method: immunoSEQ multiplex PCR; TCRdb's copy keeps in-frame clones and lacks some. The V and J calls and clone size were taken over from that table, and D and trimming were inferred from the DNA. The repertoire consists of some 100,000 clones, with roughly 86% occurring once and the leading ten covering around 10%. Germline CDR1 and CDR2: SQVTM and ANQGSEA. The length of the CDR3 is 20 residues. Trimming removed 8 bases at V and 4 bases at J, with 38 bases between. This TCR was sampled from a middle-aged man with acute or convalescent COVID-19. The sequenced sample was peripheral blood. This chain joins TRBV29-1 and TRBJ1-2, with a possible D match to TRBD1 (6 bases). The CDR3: CSSKSGGRTPTPLGSYGYTF. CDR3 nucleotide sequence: TGCAGCTCGAAATCGGGGGGCCGTACACCTACTCCTTTGGGATCCTATGGCTACACCTTC.